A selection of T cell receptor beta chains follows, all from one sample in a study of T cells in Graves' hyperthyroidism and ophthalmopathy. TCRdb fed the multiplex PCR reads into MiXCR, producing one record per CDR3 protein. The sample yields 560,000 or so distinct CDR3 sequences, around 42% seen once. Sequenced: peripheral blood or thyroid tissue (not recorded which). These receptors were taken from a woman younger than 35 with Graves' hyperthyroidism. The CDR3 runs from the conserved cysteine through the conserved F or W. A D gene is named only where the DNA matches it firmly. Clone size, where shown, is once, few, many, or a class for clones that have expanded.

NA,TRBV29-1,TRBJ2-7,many,TGCAGCGTTGCCCCGGGGCGGTACGAGCAGTACTTC,CSVAPGRYEQYF
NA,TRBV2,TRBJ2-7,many,TGTGCCAGCAGTGAGAGGCTAGACTACGAGCAGTACTTC,CASSERLDYEQYF
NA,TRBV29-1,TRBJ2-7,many,TGCAGCGTTGAGGGGGGTACTACCTACGAGCAGTACTTC,CSVEGGTTYEQYF
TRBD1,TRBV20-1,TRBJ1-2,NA,TGCAGTGCTGAGGGGACAGGGGAGGTTTATGGCTACACCTTC,CSAEGTGEVYGYTF
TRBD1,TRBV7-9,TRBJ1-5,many,TGTGCCAGCAGCTCGACAGGGGATAGCAATCAGCCCCAGCATTTT,CASSSTGDSNQPQHF
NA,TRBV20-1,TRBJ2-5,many,TGCAGTGCTAGAAAGGAAGAGACCCAGTACTTC,CSARKEETQYF
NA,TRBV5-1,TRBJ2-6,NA,TGCGCCAGCAGCTTTGCAGGGGCCAGCTCTGGGGACAACGTCCTGACTTTC,CASSFAGASSGDNVLTF
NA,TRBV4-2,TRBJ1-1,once,TGTGCCAGCAGCCAAGAGCGGGGTCACACTGAAGCTTTCTTT,CASSQERGHTEAFF
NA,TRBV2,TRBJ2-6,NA,TGTGCCAGCAGAGGGACGTTCTCTGAGGCCAACGTCCTGACTTTC,CASRGTFSEANVLTF
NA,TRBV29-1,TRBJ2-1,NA,TGCAGCGTTGAAGGCCCTGAGGAGCGGTACAATGAGCAGTTCTTC,CSVEGPEERYNEQFF
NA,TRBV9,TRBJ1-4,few,TGTGCCAGCAGCGTAGAAGCAACTAATGAAAAACTGTTTTTT,CASSVEATNEKLFF
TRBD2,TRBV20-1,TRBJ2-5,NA,TGCAGTGCCCAGCGGGGGCAAGAGACCCAGTACTTC,CSAQRGQETQYF
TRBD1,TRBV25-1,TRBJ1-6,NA,TGTGCCACCAGCAGAGCCGGGACAGGGAATTCACCCCTCCACTTT,CATSRAGTGNSPLHF
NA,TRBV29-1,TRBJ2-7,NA,TGCAGCGTTCAAGACAGGCCGGGGTCCTACGAGCAGTACTTC,CSVQDRPGSYEQYF
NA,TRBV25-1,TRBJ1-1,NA,TGTGCCAGCAGTTTCCGCCGGGAAGCTTTCTTT,CASSFRREAFF
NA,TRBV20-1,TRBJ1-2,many,TGCAGTGCTAGCGGAGGTTTTGGCTACACCTTC,CSASGGFGYTF
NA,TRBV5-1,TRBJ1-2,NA,TGCGCCAGCAGCCAGTCGCCCCGGGTTAACTATGGCTACACCTTC,CASSQSPRVNYGYTF
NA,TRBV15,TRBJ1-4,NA,TGTGCCACCAGCAGAGATCCAGGGGATAATGAAAAACTGTTTTTT,CATSRDPGDNEKLFF
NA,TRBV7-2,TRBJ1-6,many,TGTGCCAGCAGCGACGGTTCACCCCTCCACTTT,CASSDGSPLHF
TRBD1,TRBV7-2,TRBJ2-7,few,TGTGCCAGCAGCTTAATGCCGACAGGGAATCCATACGAGCAGTACTTC,CASSLMPTGNPYEQYF
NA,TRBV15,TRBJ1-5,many,TGTGCCACTGCAAAGAGGGAACCTCAGCCCCAGCATTTT,CATAKREPQPQHF
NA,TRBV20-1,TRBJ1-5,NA,TGCAGTGCTGGCCCTTATAGCAATCAGCCCCAGCATTTT,CSAGPYSNQPQHF
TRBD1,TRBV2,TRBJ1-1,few,TGTGCCAGCAGTACGCCCGGGACAGGGAAAACTTTCTTT,CASSTPGTGKTFF
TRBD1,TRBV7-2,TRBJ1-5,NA,TGTGCCAGCAGCTCCCGGGACAGCATCAATCAGCCCCAGCATTTT,CASSSRDSINQPQHF
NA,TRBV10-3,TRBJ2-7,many,TGTGCCATCAGAGGGGCGCCCTACGAGCAGTACTTC,CAIRGAPYEQYF
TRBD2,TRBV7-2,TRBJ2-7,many,TGTGCCAGCAGCCTCCTAAGCGGGACCTACGAGCAGTACTTC,CASSLLSGTYEQYF
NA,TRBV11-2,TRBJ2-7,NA,TGTGCCTGCAGCTTCAGGAAGGACTACGAGCAGTACTTC,CACSFRKDYEQYF
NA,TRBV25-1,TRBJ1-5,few,TGTGCCAGCAGTGATTCGGCAGGAGTAGGTGTCAATCAGCCCCAGCATTTT,CASSDSAGVGVNQPQHF
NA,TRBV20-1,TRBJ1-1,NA,TGCAGTGCTCGAAAGGACAACACTGAAGCTTTCTTT,CSARKDNTEAFF
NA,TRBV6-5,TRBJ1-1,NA,TGTGCCAGCAGTTCCGCAACGAGGGAGAACACTGAAGCTTTCTTT,CASSSATRENTEAFF
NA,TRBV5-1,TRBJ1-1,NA,TGCGCCAGCAGCTTGGAAGGACAGGAAGCTTTCTTT,CASSLEGQEAFF
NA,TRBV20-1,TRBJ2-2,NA,TGCAGTGCTTCGGGGACGACCGGGGAGCTGTTTTTT,CSASGTTGELFF
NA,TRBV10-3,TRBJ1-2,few,TGTGCTCCGAGGGCAGGGAACTATGGCTACACCTTC,CAPRAGNYGYTF
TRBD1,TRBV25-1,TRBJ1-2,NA,TGTGCCAGCAGTGCTAGAGCCCGGGGTGGACAGGGGGCGGATGGCTACACCTTC,CASSARARGGQGADGYTF
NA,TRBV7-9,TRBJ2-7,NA,TGTGCCAGCAGCCAAGTAGCGGAGCCCCGAACCGAGCAGTACTTC,CASSQVAEPRTEQYF
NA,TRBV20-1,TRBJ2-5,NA,TGCAGTGTGTCGTCAGTTCAAGAGACCCAGTACTTC,CSVSSVQETQYF
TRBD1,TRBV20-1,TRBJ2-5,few,TGCAGTGCTAGACTACTCCGGGACAGGGTACCCCAGTACTTC,CSARLLRDRVPQYF
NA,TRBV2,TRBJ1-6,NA,TGTGCCAGCAGTGAGGACATATCTTCACCCCTCCACTTT,CASSEDISSPLHF
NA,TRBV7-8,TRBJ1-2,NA,TGTGCCAGCAGCTTAGGGACAATTTCCTTCTATGGCTACACCTTC,CASSLGTISFYGYTF
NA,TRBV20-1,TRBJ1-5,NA,TGCAGTGCTCAGGCCGCGGCTAGCAATCAGCCCCAGCATTTT,CSAQAAASNQPQHF
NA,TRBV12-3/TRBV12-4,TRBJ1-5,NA,TGTGCCAGCGCCCTGGGGGGACGGAACAATCAGCCCCAGCATTTT,CASALGGRNNQPQHF
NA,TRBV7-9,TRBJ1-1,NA,TGTGCCAGCAGCTTAACAGCGATTGAAGCTTTCTTT,CASSLTAIEAFF
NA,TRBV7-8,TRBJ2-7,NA,TGTGCCAGCAGCCGCCTAGAGGCCTACGAGCAGTACTTC,CASSRLEAYEQYF
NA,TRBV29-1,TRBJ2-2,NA,TGCAGCGTTGAGATGGACACCGGGGAGCTGTTTTTT,CSVEMDTGELFF
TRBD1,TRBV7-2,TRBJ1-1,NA,TGTGCCAGCAGCCAGGCCTTTACAGGGGGAACTGAAGCTTTCTTT,CASSQAFTGGTEAFF
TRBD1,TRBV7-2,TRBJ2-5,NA,TGTGCCAGCAGCCCAGGGACAGGGTATCGGGAGACCCAGTACTTC,CASSPGTGYRETQYF
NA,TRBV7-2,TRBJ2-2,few,TGTGCCAGCAGCCCTACAGAGAACACCGGGGAGCTGTTTTTT,CASSPTENTGELFF